A selection of T cell receptor beta chains follows, all from one sample in a study of blood T cell repertoires in COVID-19. Generated by immunoSEQ multiplex PCR, the TCRdb table keeps only in-frame clones and is missing some. The sample lists just under 350,000 clones, 65% to 85% occurring once. The specimen was peripheral blood. These receptors originate from a man between 25 and 39 years old with active or convalescent COVID-19. CDR3s include the opening cysteine and the closing phenylalanine or tryptophan. The order of the fields is D gene, CDR3 length, clone size, J gene, V gene, CDR3 DNA, CDR3 protein. A D gene is named only where the DNA matches it firmly. Some rows mark clone size as missing; the rest say once, few, many or name a class of expanded clone.

d_gene: NA
len: 15
abundance: NA
j_gene: TRBJ1-4
v_gene: TRBV30
CDR3nt: TGTGCCTGGAGTGTAAAGAGTTCAACTAATGAAAAACTGTTTTTT
CDR3aa: CAWSVKSSTNEKLFF

d_gene: TRBD2
len: 16
abundance: NA
j_gene: TRBJ2-1
v_gene: TRBV4-2
CDR3nt: TGTGCCAGCAGCCACGCATCTAGCGGATCCTACAATGAGCAGTTCTTC
CDR3aa: CASSHASSGSYNEQFF

d_gene: NA
len: 15
abundance: NA
j_gene: TRBJ2-3
v_gene: TRBV7-2
CDR3nt: TGTGCCAGCAGCTTAGGCCGGAGGAGCACAGATACGCAGTATTTT
CDR3aa: CASSLGRRSTDTQYF

d_gene: NA
len: 16
abundance: NA
j_gene: TRBJ2-3
v_gene: TRBV9
CDR3nt: TGTGCCAGCAGCGTACAGGAGCGGATCCCCTCAGATACGCAGTATTTT
CDR3aa: CASSVQERIPSDTQYF

d_gene: NA
len: 16
abundance: few
j_gene: TRBJ2-5
v_gene: TRBV27
CDR3nt: TGTGCCAGCAGTTCGTTGACCGTATTGACAGTAAGGCACGAGTACTTC
CDR3aa: CASSSLTVLTVRHEYF

d_gene: TRBD1
len: 14
abundance: NA
j_gene: TRBJ1-2
v_gene: TRBV4-3
CDR3nt: TGCGCCAGCAGCCACCGAGGGGGCGTCTATGGCTACACCTTC
CDR3aa: CASSHRGGVYGYTF

d_gene: NA
len: 16
abundance: NA
j_gene: TRBJ2-1
v_gene: TRBV3-1/TRBV3-2
CDR3nt: TGTGCCAGCAGCCAGCGTAGATGGACTACCAACAATGAGCAGTTCTTC
CDR3aa: CASSQRRWTTNNEQFF

d_gene: TRBD1
len: 15
abundance: once
j_gene: TRBJ2-7
v_gene: TRBV19
CDR3nt: TGTGCCAGTAGGGGGTCATATAGGGGGCACAACGAGCAGTACTTC
CDR3aa: CASRGSYRGHNEQYF

d_gene: TRBD1
len: 14
abundance: NA
j_gene: TRBJ1-1
v_gene: TRBV27
CDR3nt: TGTGCCGTCCGGCAGGGGGCCCTGGGGACTGAAGCTTTCTTT
CDR3aa: CAVRQGALGTEAFF

d_gene: NA
len: 15
abundance: NA
j_gene: TRBJ2-3
v_gene: TRBV5-1
CDR3nt: TGCGCCAGCAGCTACGGACATGAACTCACAGATACGCAGTATTTT
CDR3aa: CASSYGHELTDTQYF

d_gene: NA
len: 15
abundance: NA
j_gene: TRBJ1-1
v_gene: TRBV18
CDR3nt: TGTGCCAGCTCACCACAGGGGCCTCCGGGTACTGAAGCTTTCTTT
CDR3aa: CASSPQGPPGTEAFF

d_gene: NA
len: 13
abundance: NA
j_gene: TRBJ1-1
v_gene: TRBV7-2
CDR3nt: TGTGCCAGCAGCTCCCCGGGGAGGGCTGAAGCTTTCTTT
CDR3aa: CASSSPGRAEAFF

d_gene: TRBD2
len: 14
abundance: NA
j_gene: TRBJ2-3
v_gene: TRBV11-2
CDR3nt: TGTGCCAGCAGGGGGAGGGGACTAGCGGATACGCAGTATTTT
CDR3aa: CASRGRGLADTQYF

d_gene: TRBD1
len: 14
abundance: NA
j_gene: TRBJ2-2
v_gene: TRBV7-3
CDR3nt: TGTGCCAGCAGCTCGACAGGGTTCGCCGGGGAGCTGTTTTTT
CDR3aa: CASSSTGFAGELFF

d_gene: NA
len: 13
abundance: once
j_gene: TRBJ1-1
v_gene: TRBV7-3
CDR3nt: TGTGCCAGCAGCTTCGGGGGGGAGACTGAAGCTTTCTTT
CDR3aa: CASSFGGETEAFF

d_gene: NA
len: 17
abundance: NA
j_gene: TRBJ2-3
v_gene: TRBV28
CDR3nt: TGTGCCAGCAGTTTATACCAGCGGAGGGTGAGGGGCTCGCCGCAGTATTTT
CDR3aa: CASSLYQRRVRGSPQYF

d_gene: TRBD1
len: 17
abundance: NA
j_gene: TRBJ2-6
v_gene: TRBV3-1/TRBV3-2
CDR3nt: TGTGCCAGCAGCTTGGGACAGGCAAGCTCTGGGGCCAACGTCCTGACTTTC
CDR3aa: CASSLGQASSGANVLTF

d_gene: TRBD1
len: 14
abundance: NA
j_gene: TRBJ2-7
v_gene: TRBV9
CDR3nt: TGTGCCAGCAGCGTAGGGACAGGGGGTCGCGAGCAGTACTTC
CDR3aa: CASSVGTGGREQYF

d_gene: NA
len: 13
abundance: NA
j_gene: TRBJ1-5
v_gene: TRBV7-7
CDR3nt: TGTGCCAGCAGCTTAGGCCCAGGTCAGCCCCAGCATTTT
CDR3aa: CASSLGPGQPQHF

d_gene: NA
len: 14
abundance: NA
j_gene: TRBJ1-5
v_gene: TRBV7-9
CDR3nt: TGTGCCAGCAGTCTAACAGGGCCGAATCAGCCCCAGCATTTT
CDR3aa: CASSLTGPNQPQHF

d_gene: NA
len: 14
abundance: NA
j_gene: TRBJ1-5
v_gene: TRBV27
CDR3nt: TGTGCCAGCAGTTTAGCTTCAGGGGATCAGCCCCAGCATTTT
CDR3aa: CASSLASGDQPQHF

d_gene: NA
len: 15
abundance: NA
j_gene: TRBJ2-7
v_gene: TRBV5-4
CDR3nt: TGTGCCAGCAGCTTGGGCAGGACTATGTTGAACGAGCAGTACTTC
CDR3aa: CASSLGRTMLNEQYF

d_gene: TRBD1
len: 15
abundance: NA
j_gene: TRBJ1-2
v_gene: TRBV7-9
CDR3nt: TGTGCCAGCAGCCTGGGACAGACGCCTGTCTATGGCTACACCTTC
CDR3aa: CASSLGQTPVYGYTF

d_gene: TRBD1
len: 13
abundance: NA
j_gene: TRBJ1-1
v_gene: TRBV6-5
CDR3nt: TGTGCCAGCAGTAGACCGGGACAGGGGGTTGCTTTCTTT
CDR3aa: CASSRPGQGVAFF

d_gene: NA
len: 11
abundance: NA
j_gene: TRBJ1-5
v_gene: TRBV21-1
CDR3nt: TGTGCCAGCAGCGCGAATCAGCCCCAGCATTTT
CDR3aa: CASSANQPQHF

d_gene: TRBD2
len: 14
abundance: NA
j_gene: TRBJ2-1
v_gene: TRBV6-4
CDR3nt: TGTGCCAGCCGCGCCAGCGGGGGGGAGAATGAGCAGTTCTTC
CDR3aa: CASRASGGENEQFF

d_gene: TRBD2
len: 16
abundance: NA
j_gene: TRBJ2-1
v_gene: TRBV11-3
CDR3nt: TGTGCCAGCAGCCCGGGCCGCGGGGGGGCTTACAATGAGCAGTTCTTC
CDR3aa: CASSPGRGGAYNEQFF

d_gene: NA
len: 13
abundance: NA
j_gene: TRBJ2-7
v_gene: TRBV28
CDR3nt: TGTGCCAGCACGACCGGGGGGCTCTACGAGCAGTACTTC
CDR3aa: CASTTGGLYEQYF

d_gene: NA
len: 12
abundance: NA
j_gene: TRBJ2-7
v_gene: TRBV7-2
CDR3nt: TGTGCCAGCAGTCAAATCCCCTACGAGCAGTACTTC
CDR3aa: CASSQIPYEQYF

d_gene: NA
len: 16
abundance: NA
j_gene: TRBJ2-3
v_gene: TRBV11-3
CDR3nt: TGTGCCAGCAGCTCGTCTAGCGCCTCTAGCACAGATACGCAGTATTTT
CDR3aa: CASSSSSASSTDTQYF

d_gene: NA
len: 14
abundance: NA
j_gene: TRBJ2-5
v_gene: TRBV10-3
CDR3nt: TGTGCCATCAGGGCGGGGACGGAGAAAAAGACCCAGTACTTC
CDR3aa: CAIRAGTEKKTQYF

d_gene: NA
len: 13
abundance: NA
j_gene: TRBJ1-1
v_gene: TRBV6-5
CDR3nt: TGTGCCAGCAGTTTTTCATTGAACACTGAAGCTTTCTTT
CDR3aa: CASSFSLNTEAFF

d_gene: NA
len: 14
abundance: NA
j_gene: TRBJ2-2
v_gene: TRBV5-1
CDR3nt: TGCGCCAGCAGCTTAAGAGAGGCCACCGGGGAGCTGTTTTTT
CDR3aa: CASSLREATGELFF

d_gene: NA
len: 15
abundance: NA
j_gene: TRBJ2-1
v_gene: TRBV7-8
CDR3nt: TGTGCCAGCAGCTTAGGACACCTTTCCTACAATGAGCAGTTCTTC
CDR3aa: CASSLGHLSYNEQFF

d_gene: NA
len: 14
abundance: NA
j_gene: TRBJ1-1
v_gene: TRBV19
CDR3nt: TGTGCCAGTAGTATTAGAGGGGGGGACACTGAAGCTTTCTTT
CDR3aa: CASSIRGGDTEAFF

d_gene: NA
len: 14
abundance: NA
j_gene: TRBJ2-5
v_gene: TRBV18
CDR3nt: TGTGCCAGCTCACCAGGGGCAGGGGAAGAGACCCAGTACTTC
CDR3aa: CASSPGAGEETQYF

d_gene: NA
len: 14
abundance: NA
j_gene: TRBJ1-1
v_gene: TRBV4-2
CDR3nt: TGTGCCAGCAGTCACGACCCCAGGGAGGATGAAGCTTTCTTT
CDR3aa: CASSHDPREDEAFF

d_gene: TRBD2
len: 15
abundance: NA
j_gene: TRBJ2-3
v_gene: TRBV7-2
CDR3nt: TGTGCCAGCAGCTTAGTAGCGGGAGGTACAGATACGCAGTATTTT
CDR3aa: CASSLVAGGTDTQYF

d_gene: NA
len: 13
abundance: NA
j_gene: TRBJ1-2
v_gene: TRBV27
CDR3nt: TGTGCCAGCAGTTTATCAGCGGGGGGTGGCTACACCTTC
CDR3aa: CASSLSAGGGYTF

d_gene: TRBD1
len: 16
abundance: few
j_gene: TRBJ2-5
v_gene: TRBV5-4
CDR3nt: TGTGCCAGCAGCTTGGACCGCAGGGGGATTCAGGGGACCCAGTACTTC
CDR3aa: CASSLDRRGIQGTQYF

d_gene: NA
len: 12
abundance: NA
j_gene: TRBJ1-2
v_gene: TRBV9
CDR3nt: TGTGCCAGCAGCGTAGAAACAGATGGCTACACCTTC
CDR3aa: CASSVETDGYTF